The source of this TCR beta chain is a study of cytotoxic CD8 clonotypes in ibrutinib-treated CLL. Study information: Among the patients, more than ten presented as relapsed/refractory and approximately 14 as treatment-naive; roughly 17 showed unmutated IGHV.

Deep sequencing aimed at 1 in 200,000 to 1 in 1 million T cells' resolution. Using immunoSEQ multiplex PCR, the repertoire was profiled, and TCRdb retains in-frame clones only, with some absent. The table records 110,000 or so clones, 58% of them present only once. V gave up 1 base and J gave up 3 bases, with 9 bases separating them. Germline assignment: CDR1 MNHEY and CDR2 SMNVEV (reference sequence). There are 14 residues in the CDR3. The source of this sequence is a human donor with chronic lymphocytic leukemia. The specimen was PBMCs, collected after 24 months of ibrutinib treatment. The chain has TRBV27 and TRBJ1-1; D gene ambiguous. CDR3 region: CASSLYSGDTEAFF. CDR3 nucleotide sequence: TGTGCCAGCAGTTTATATTCCGGGGACACTGAAGCTTTCTTT.